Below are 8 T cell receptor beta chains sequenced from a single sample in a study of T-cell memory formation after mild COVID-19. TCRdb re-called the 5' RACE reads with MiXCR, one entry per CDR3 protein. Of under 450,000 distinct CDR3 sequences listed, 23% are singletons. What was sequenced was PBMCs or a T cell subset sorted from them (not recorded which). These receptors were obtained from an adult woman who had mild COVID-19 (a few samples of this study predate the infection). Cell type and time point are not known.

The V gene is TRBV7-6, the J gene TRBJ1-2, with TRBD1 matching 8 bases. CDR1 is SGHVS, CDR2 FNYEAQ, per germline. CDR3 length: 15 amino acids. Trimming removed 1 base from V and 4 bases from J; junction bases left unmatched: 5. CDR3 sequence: CASSLVQGASYGYTF. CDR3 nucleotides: TGTGCCAGCAGCTTAGTTCAGGGGGCGAGCTATGGCTACACCTTC.

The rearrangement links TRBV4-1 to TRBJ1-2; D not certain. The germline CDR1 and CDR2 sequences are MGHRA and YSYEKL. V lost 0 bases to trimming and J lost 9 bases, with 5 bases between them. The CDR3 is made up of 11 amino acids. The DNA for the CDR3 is TGCGCCAGCAGCCAAGAGCAGCGCTACACCTTC. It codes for CASSQEQRYTF.

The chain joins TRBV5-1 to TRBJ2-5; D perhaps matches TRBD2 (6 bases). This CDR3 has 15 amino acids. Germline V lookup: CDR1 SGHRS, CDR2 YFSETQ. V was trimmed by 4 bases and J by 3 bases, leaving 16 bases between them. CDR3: CASSDNAGNKETQYF. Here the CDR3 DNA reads TGCGCCAGCAGCGACAATGCGGGGAACAAAGAGACCCAGTACTTC.

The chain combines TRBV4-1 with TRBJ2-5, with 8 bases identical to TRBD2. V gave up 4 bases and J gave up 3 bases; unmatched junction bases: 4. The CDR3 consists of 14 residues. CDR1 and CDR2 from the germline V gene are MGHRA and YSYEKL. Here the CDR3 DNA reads TGCGCCAGCAGCCCCCAGCGGGGGAAAGAGACCCAGTACTTC. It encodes CASSPQRGKETQYF.

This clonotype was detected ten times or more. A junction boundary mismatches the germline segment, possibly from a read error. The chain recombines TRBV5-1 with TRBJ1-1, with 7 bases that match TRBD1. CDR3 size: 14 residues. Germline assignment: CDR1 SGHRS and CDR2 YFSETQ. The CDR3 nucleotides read TGTGCCAGCAGCCTCGGACAGGAGAACACTGAAGCTTTCTTT. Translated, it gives CASSLGQENTEAFF.

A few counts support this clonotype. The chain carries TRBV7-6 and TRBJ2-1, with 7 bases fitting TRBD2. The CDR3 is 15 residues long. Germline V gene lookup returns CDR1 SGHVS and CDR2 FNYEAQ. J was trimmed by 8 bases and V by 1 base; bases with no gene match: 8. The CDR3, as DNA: TGTGCCAGCAGCTTAGACGCGGGAGTGGGTTATGAGCAGTTCTTC. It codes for CASSLDAGVGYEQFF.

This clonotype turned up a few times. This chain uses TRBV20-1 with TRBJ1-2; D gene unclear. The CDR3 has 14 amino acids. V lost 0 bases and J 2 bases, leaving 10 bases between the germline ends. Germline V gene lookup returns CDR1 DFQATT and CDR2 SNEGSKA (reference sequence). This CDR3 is CSARDPQTNYGYTF. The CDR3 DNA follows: TGCAGTGCTAGAGATCCCCAGACCAACTATGGCTACACCTTC.

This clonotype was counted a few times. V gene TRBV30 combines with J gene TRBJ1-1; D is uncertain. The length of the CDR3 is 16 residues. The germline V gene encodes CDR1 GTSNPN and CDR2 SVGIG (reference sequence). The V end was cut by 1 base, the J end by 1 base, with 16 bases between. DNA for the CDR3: TGTGCCTGGAGTGCCCCCAGTGACCGTAAGAACACTGAAGCTTTCTTT. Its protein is CAWSAPSDRKNTEAFF.